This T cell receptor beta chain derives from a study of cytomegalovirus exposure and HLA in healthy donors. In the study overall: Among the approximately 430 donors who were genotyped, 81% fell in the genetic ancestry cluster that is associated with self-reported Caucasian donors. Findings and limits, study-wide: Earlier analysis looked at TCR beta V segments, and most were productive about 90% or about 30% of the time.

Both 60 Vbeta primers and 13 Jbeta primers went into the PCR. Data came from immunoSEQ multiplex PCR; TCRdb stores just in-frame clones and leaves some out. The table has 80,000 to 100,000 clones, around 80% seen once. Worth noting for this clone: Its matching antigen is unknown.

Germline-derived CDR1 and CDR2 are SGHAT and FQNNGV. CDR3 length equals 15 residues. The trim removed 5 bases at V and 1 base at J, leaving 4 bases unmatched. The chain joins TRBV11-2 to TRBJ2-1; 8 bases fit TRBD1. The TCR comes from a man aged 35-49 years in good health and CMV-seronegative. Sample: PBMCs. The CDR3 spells CASSPGTGSYNEQFF. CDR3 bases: TGTGCCAGCAGCCCTGGGACAGGATCCTACAATGAGCAGTTCTTC.